Listed below are T cell receptor beta chains from one sample, sequenced in a study of cytomegalovirus exposure and HLA in healthy donors. Using immunoSEQ multiplex PCR, the repertoire was profiled, and TCRdb retains in-frame clones only, with some absent. The sample includes 160,000 or so clones, 60% to 80% seen only once; the top ten take over 1.1%. Sequences were obtained from PBMCs. The origin of the receptors is a man aged 60 to 69 in good health and CMV-seronegative. Each CDR3 is given with its conserved first and last residue. Fields, in order: D gene, V gene, J gene, clone size, CDR3 DNA, CDR3 protein. The D gene is left open where the match is weak. Rows may omit the clone size; those that give it use once, few, many or a size class.

TRBD2	TRBV14	TRBJ2-1	NA	TGTGCCAGCAGCCAACTAGCGGGACTTGGGAATGAGCAGTTCTTC	CASSQLAGLGNEQFF
NA	TRBV5-5	TRBJ2-2	NA	TGTGCCAGCAGCCGGCTTTGGAGCACCGGGGAGCTGTTTTTT	CASSRLWSTGELFF
NA	TRBV25-1	TRBJ1-2	NA	TGTGCCAGCAGTGAGGGTCCTGACAGCTATGGCTACACCTTC	CASSEGPDSYGYTF
TRBD1	TRBV7-3	TRBJ1-6	NA	TGTGCCAGCAGCTCCGGGACAGATAATTCACCCCTCCACTTT	CASSSGTDNSPLHF
NA	TRBV5-4	TRBJ2-7	NA	TGTGCCAGCAGCTGGGACACCTACGAGCAGTACTTC	CASSWDTYEQYF
TRBD2	TRBV7-2	TRBJ2-7	NA	TGTGCCAGCAGCTTAGGCCTAGCGGACTACGAGCAGTACTTC	CASSLGLADYEQYF
NA	TRBV5-1	TRBJ2-2	NA	TGCGCCAGCAGCTTGGTTTTAGGAGGGAAGGCCGGGGAGCTGTTTTTT	CASSLVLGGKAGELFF
TRBD2	TRBV7-8	TRBJ2-7	few	TGTGCCAGCAGCATCAACACCGGGACTAGCGGTACCTACGAGCAGTACTTC	CASSINTGTSGTYEQYF
TRBD2	TRBV5-5	TRBJ2-2	NA	TGTGCCAGCAGCTTCGGGACTAGTGTCGGGGAGCTGTTTTTT	CASSFGTSVGELFF
NA	TRBV29-1	TRBJ2-5	NA	TGCAGCGCCCGGAGGGACGCGGACTCAAAGACCCAGTACTTC	CSARRDADSKTQYF
TRBD2	TRBV4-1	TRBJ2-5	NA	TGCGCCAGCAGCCAAAACGGGAGGGAGACCCAGTACTTC	CASSQNGRETQYF
NA	TRBV15	TRBJ1-5	NA	TGTGCCACCAGCAGAGATTATGGGACAATCGGCAATCAGCCCCAGCATTTT	CATSRDYGTIGNQPQHF
NA	TRBV28	TRBJ1-3	NA	TGTGCCAGCAGGATTCTCGTCGGGTCTGGAAACACCATATATTTT	CASRILVGSGNTIYF
NA	TRBV11-2	TRBJ2-3	NA	TGTGCCAGCAGCTGGCGGCAGGGCGGCACAGATACGCAGTATTTT	CASSWRQGGTDTQYF
TRBD1	TRBV4-1	TRBJ1-2	NA	TGCGCCAGCAGCCAAGAGGCAAGGGGGCTTGACTACACCTTC	CASSQEARGLDYTF
TRBD2	TRBV11-3	TRBJ2-7	NA	TGTGCCAGCAGCTTATTCGCGGGAGCGTACGAGCAGTACTTC	CASSLFAGAYEQYF
NA	TRBV9	TRBJ2-2	NA	TGTGCCAGCAGCGTAGCTGTTGCCGGGGAGCTGTTTTTT	CASSVAVAGELFF
TRBD2	TRBV6-6	TRBJ2-7	NA	TGTGCCAGCAGTCTTAGCGGGATAGGGTTCGAGCAGTACTTC	CASSLSGIGFEQYF
TRBD2	TRBV2	TRBJ2-2	few	TGTGCCAGCAGCGCCCTAGCGGGAGAGGCCGGGGAGCTGTTTTTT	CASSALAGEAGELFF
TRBD1	TRBV9	TRBJ1-3	NA	TGTGCCAGCAGCGTATGGGACAGGGCCATTCTCGGAAACACCATATATTTT	CASSVWDRAILGNTIYF
NA	TRBV10-3	TRBJ2-5	few	TGTGCCATCAGAAACGCGGGGCAAGAGACCCAGTACTTC	CAIRNAGQETQYF
NA	TRBV27	TRBJ2-5	NA	TGTGCCAGCAGTCCCACATGGCTAGACCAAGAGACCCAGTACTTC	CASSPTWLDQETQYF
TRBD2	TRBV27	TRBJ2-2	NA	TGTGCCAGCAGTTTTGGGGGGGGCGGGGAGCTGTTTTTT	CASSFGGGGELFF
TRBD1	TRBV9	TRBJ1-4	NA	TGTGCCAGCAGCGCCAGGGGGCTTGAGGAAAAACTGTTTTTT	CASSARGLEEKLFF